The source of this T cell receptor beta chain is a study of blood T cell repertoires in COVID-19. Clones were sequenced by immunoSEQ multiplex PCR, and TCRdb holds only the in-frame ones, with some missing. The sample shows roughly 100,000 clones, approximately 84% of them seen only once. Material: peripheral blood. The clonotype originates from a human donor in a cohort sampled during active or convalescent COVID-19.

The CDR3: CASSPARGNTEAFF. The CDR3 DNA reads as TGCGCCAGCAGCCCTGCGCGGGGCAACACTGAAGCTTTCTTT. The chain has TRBV4-1 and TRBJ1-1; a possible D gene is TRBD1 (5 bases). CDR1 and CDR2 from the germline V gene are MGHRA and YSYEKL. This CDR3 is 14 amino acids long. V dropped 4 bases and J dropped 2 bases, with 11 bases sitting between them.